One TCR beta chain is described in this entry. Antigen specificity is unknown. Germline CDR1 is LNHDA and CDR2 is SQIVND (reference sequence). Trimming took 3 bases from V and 3 from J, leaving 10 bases between them. CDR3 size: 14 residues. This record belongs to a study of OX40 agonist ivuxolimab in advanced cancers. General observations from the study: Nonresponders, in some cases, also had low normalized T-cell clonal expansion.

TCRdb's copy holds only in-frame clones and misses some; the assay was immunoSEQ multiplex PCR. The sample contains 80,000 to 95,000 clones, around 92% of which appear only once. The sequence was obtained from an adult with an advanced solid tumor such as melanoma, head and neck, liver or kidney cancer. Sample: CD4+ or CD8+ T cells sorted from blood, taken in a trial of the OX40 agonist ivuxolimab. This sequence joins TRBV19 and TRBJ2-3, with D possibly being TRBD1 (6 bases). This CDR3 is CASSIYRETDTQYF. The CDR3 bases are TGTGCCAGTAGTATTTACAGGGAGACAGATACGCAGTATTTT.